These 22 T cell receptor beta chains were sequenced from one sample in a study of T cells in narcolepsy. The repertoire was sequenced with immunoSEQ multiplex PCR; TCRdb's copy has only in-frame clones and lacks some. The sample contains 30,000 to 35,000 clones, roughly 80% of which appear only once. Sequences were obtained from CD45RA- memory CD4+ T cells from PBMCs. These receptors were collected from a human donor with narcolepsy.

V is TRBV10-3 and J is TRBJ1-2, with a weak D call TRBD1 (5 bases). V lost 2 bases to trimming and J lost 4 bases, with 8 bases between them. This CDR3 is 13 amino acids long. Germline V gene sequence: CDR1 ENHRY, CDR2 SYGVKD. The CDR3 sequence is CAISEVGGYGYTF. The CDR3 DNA reads TGTGCCATCAGTGAGGTGGGGGGCTATGGCTACACCTTC.

This clone came up a few times. This chain links TRBV5-3 with TRBJ2-1; perhaps TRBD2 as D (5 bases). TRBV5-3 is identified as an open reading frame with a role that is uncertain. V lost 0 bases to trimming and J lost 2 bases, with 15 bases between them. The CDR3 is made up of 17 amino acids. The chain's CDR3 is CARSLDPLSGAYNEQFF. The CDR3 DNA is TGTGCCAGAAGCTTGGACCCTCTCTCCGGGGCCTACAATGAGCAGTTCTTC.

The chain joins TRBV19 to TRBJ2-2; TRBD1 matches 9 bases. This CDR3 has 14 amino acids. V dropped 10 bases and J dropped 4; count of bases not matched to a gene: 7. Germline V gene sequence: CDR1 LNHDA, CDR2 SQIVND (reference sequence). CDR3 nucleotides: TGTGCCACCCAGGACAGGGGTGTCACCGGGGAGCTGTTTTTT. Residues: CATQDRGVTGELFF.

The V gene is TRBV5-5, the J gene TRBJ1-5; perhaps TRBD1 as D (6 bases). The CDR3 extends over 16 amino acids. V was shortened by 3 bases and J by 1 base, with 14 bases between the two germline ends. Germline-derived CDR1 and CDR2 are SGHKS and YYEKEE (reference sequence). CDR3 sequence reads: CASSWGPQGSNQPQHF. Written as DNA, the CDR3 is TGTGCCAGCAGCTGGGGACCCCAGGGGAGCAATCAGCCCCAGCATTTT.

V and J are TRBV11-2 and TRBJ1-6; no clear D gene. The CDR3 loop spans 14 amino acids. Trimming removed 3 bases from V and 7 bases from J, with 10 bases in between. Germline CDR1 is SGHAT and CDR2 is FQNNGV. The DNA of the CDR3 is TGTGCCAGCAGCTTCGGGCAGCAAAATTCACCCCTCCACTTT. It is translated as CASSFGQQNSPLHF.

The chain uses TRBV18 and TRBJ2-5; D is ambiguous. In germline, CDR1 is KGHSH, CDR2 LQKENI. V was trimmed by 5 bases and J by 0 bases, leaving 13 bases between them. This CDR3 has 15 amino acids. Here the CDR3 reads CASSSDPGDQETQYF. CDR3 bases: TGTGCCAGCTCATCGGACCCCGGAGACCAAGAGACCCAGTACTTC.

There are a few counts of this clone. The chain combines TRBV7-9 with TRBJ1-3; D gene unclear. The CDR3 loop spans 13 amino acids. V dropped 4 bases and J dropped 3 bases, with 7 bases sitting between them. The germline gives CDR1 SEHNR, CDR2 FQNEAQ (reference sequence). CDR3 sequence: CASSSKSGNTIYF. CDR3 coding DNA: TGTGCCAGCAGCTCTAAGAGTGGAAACACCATATATTTT.

This chain joins TRBV5-4 and TRBJ2-1; 7 bases match TRBD1. Losses at the gene ends were 4 bases for V and 6 bases for J; bases not matched to a gene: 10. Germline-derived CDR1 and CDR2 are SGHNT and YYREEE (reference sequence). This CDR3 comprises 15 residues. The CDR3 DNA sequence: TGTGCCAGCAGCCGGGACAGCCCCTTGGGCAATGAGCAGTTCTTC. As protein: CASSRDSPLGNEQFF.

The genes are TRBV28 and TRBJ1-1, with D tentatively TRBD1 (6 bases). The CDR3 extends over 11 amino acids. The germline V and J ends were trimmed by 8 bases and 4 bases, with 8 bases remaining between them. The germline gives CDR1 MDHEN, CDR2 SYDVKM. The CDR3 reads CASLDSTEAFF. In DNA, the CDR3 is TGTGCCAGCTTGGACAGCACTGAAGCTTTCTTT. Full variable domain (outside the CDR3, taken from reference TRBV28 and TRBJ1-1): DVKVTQSSRYLVKRTGEKVFLECVQDMDHENMFWYRQDPGLGLRLIYFSYDVKMKEKGDIPEGYSVSREKKERFSLILESASTNQTSMYLCASLDSTEAFFGQGTRLTVV.

The rearrangement uses TRBV7-9 and TRBJ1-1; D is possibly TRBD1 (5 bases). The CDR3 consists of 15 residues. The germline CDR1 and CDR2 sequences are SEHNR and FQNEAQ (reference sequence). With 1 base removed from V and 0 bases from J, the gap between germline ends came to 9 bases. The CDR3 DNA follows: TGTGCCAGCAGCTTAGGGGGGACCTTGAACACTGAAGCTTTCTTT. As protein: CASSLGGTLNTEAFF.

CDR3 loop: CASSRGSTQETQYF. In DNA form, the CDR3 reads TGTGCCAGCAGTAGGGGGTCGACGCAAGAGACCCAGTACTTC. This rearrangement joins TRBV2 to TRBJ2-5; D may be TRBD1 (6 bases). V lost 5 bases, J lost 2 bases, and 12 bases lay in between. This CDR3 is built from 14 residues. The germline V gene encodes CDR1 SNHLY and CDR2 FYNNEI.

V usage is TRBV27 and J usage is TRBJ2-7, with TRBD1 as a possible D gene (6 bases). Trimming cost V 3 bases and J 2 bases, with 14 bases left between them. Germline V gene sequence: CDR1 MNHEY, CDR2 SMNVEV (reference sequence). The CDR3 sequence is 15 residues long. CDR3 protein: CASSFTRDIAYEQYF. CDR3 bases: TGTGCCAGCAGTTTCACCCGGGACATCGCCTACGAGCAGTACTTC.

CDR3 loop: CASSTTGDTQYF. DNA for the CDR3: TGTGCCAGCAGTACTACGGGAGATACGCAGTATTTT. The chain is built from TRBV6-5 and TRBJ2-3, with D unclear. The CDR3 runs to 12 residues. V shed 5 bases and J shed 5 bases, with 8 bases lying between them. The germline V gene encodes CDR1 MNHEY and CDR2 SVGAGI.

The chain uses TRBV10-2 and TRBJ1-5; 7 bases match TRBD1. V lost 0 bases and J lost 8; bases outside the gene matches: 4. The CDR3 contains 14 residues. Germline values: CDR1 WSHSY, CDR2 SAAADI. CDR3 amino acids: CASSESGQFEPQHF. CDR3 DNA sequence: TGCGCCAGCAGTGAGTCGGGACAGTTCGAGCCCCAGCATTTT.

The rearrangement uses TRBV5-1 and TRBJ1-1; 7 bases are shared with TRBD1. With 2 bases clipped from V and 6 bases from J, the junction kept 4 bases outside the gene matches. Germline V CDR1 and CDR2: SGHRS, YFSETQ. CDR3 size: 13 residues. CDR3 loop: CASSFPGQPEAFF. The CDR3 nucleotides read TGCGCCAGCAGCTTCCCGGGACAGCCTGAAGCTTTCTTT.

The rearrangement links TRBV5-1 to TRBJ2-3; D assignment may be TRBD1 or TRBD2 (5 bases each). Trimming removed 0 bases at V and 0 bases at J, with 8 bases between. CDR1 SGHRS and CDR2 YFSETQ come from the germline V gene. CDR3 length: 15 residues. CDR3 nucleotides: TGCGCCAGCAGCTTGGCGGGGACGAGCACAGATACGCAGTATTTT. It codes for CASSLAGTSTDTQYF.

This clone has more than one count but fewer than ten. This rearrangement joins TRBV5-1 to TRBJ2-5; 14 bases agree with TRBD2. This CDR3 has 14 residues. Germline loops: CDR1 SGHRS, CDR2 YFSETQ. In nucleotides, the CDR3 is TGCACTCAGACTAGCGGGGGGGCAGTAGAGACCCAGTACTTC. Protein: CTQTSGGAVETQYF.

The chain uses TRBV6-4 and TRBJ1-2; the match to TRBD1 covers 9 bases. CDR1 and CDR2 (germline): MRHNA, SNTAGT. V lost 0 bases and J lost 4; bases outside the gene matches: 15. The CDR3 totals 19 residues. CDR3 amino acids: CASSDSFRDVGQGRYGYTF. The CDR3 DNA is TGTGCCAGCAGTGACTCGTTTCGCGACGTCGGACAGGGGCGCTATGGCTACACCTTC.

As DNA, the CDR3 is TGTGCCAGCTCACCACCCAGACTAGCGGGGGGGAATGAGCAGTTCTTC. It translates to CASSPPRLAGGNEQFF. The V and J genes are TRBV18 and TRBJ2-1, with 14 positions matching TRBD2. Germline V gene lookup returns CDR1 KGHSH and CDR2 LQKENI. The CDR3 has 16 residues. V gave up 0 bases and J gave up 7 bases; unmatched junction bases: 2.

The chain links TRBV19 to TRBJ1-2; D possibly corresponds to TRBD1 (5 bases). The V gene lost 9 bases and the J gene lost 0 bases, with 20 bases spanning the gap. This CDR3 region has 16 residues. CDR1 is LNHDA and CDR2 is SQIVND in the germline V gene (reference sequence). The CDR3 region has the DNA TGTGCCAGCACCAAAAGAAGGAGGGGAACTAACTATGGCTACACCTTC. As protein: CASTKRRRGTNYGYTF. Drawing the rest from reference TRBV19 and TRBJ1-2, the complete variable domain is DGGITQSPKYLFRKEGQNVTLSCEQNLNHDAMYWYRQDPGQGLRLIYYSQIVNDFQKGDIAEGYSVSREKKESFPLTVTSAQKNPTAFYLCASTKRRRGTNYGYTFGSGTRLTVV.

V is TRBV29-1 and J is TRBJ2-1; the match to TRBD2 covers 7 bases. With 4 bases clipped from V and 8 bases from J, the junction kept 14 bases outside the gene matches. The CDR3 loop spans 15 amino acids. The V gene's germline CDR1 is SQVTM and CDR2 ANQGSEA. The CDR3 nucleotides are TGCAGCGTTGCCCCCCGCGGGGGAGGAGGGGATGAGCAGTTCTTC. This codes for CSVAPRGGGGDEQFF.

This chain links TRBV2 with TRBJ1-5; D possibly corresponds to TRBD1 (5 bases). The CDR3 covers 14 residues. Germline V lookup: CDR1 SNHLY, CDR2 FYNNEI. V lost 8 bases, J lost 6 bases, and 17 bases lay in between. CDR3 protein: CASVEGVRGQPQHF. CDR3 in DNA: TGTGCCAGCGTTGAAGGGGTTCGTGGTCAGCCCCAGCATTTT.